These T cell receptor beta chains were read from a single sample in a study of T cells after yellow fever vaccination. TCRdb called the 5' RACE reads again in MiXCR, with one record for every CDR3 protein. The sample shows 200,000 to 300,000 distinct CDR3 sequences, roughly 6.8% of them seen only once. This sample comprised CD4+ T cells sorted from PBMCs, obtained on the day of the yellow fever booster vaccination. The receptor source for this set is a man younger than 40 who received the YFV17D yellow fever vaccine. The CDR3 runs from the conserved cysteine through the conserved F or W. The D gene is left open where the match is weak. Clone size is shown for a subset of rows, as once, few, many or a class of expanded clone.

>TRBD2|TRBV7-2|17|TRBJ2-7|few
TGTGCCAGCAGCTTAAGACTAGCGATAACGAGCTCCTACGAGCAGTACTTC
CASSLRLAITSSYEQYF
>TRBD1|TRBV30|12|TRBJ1-2|few
TGTGCCTGCCTAAAGACAGGGTATGGCTACACCTTC
CACLKTGYGYTF
>-|TRBV5-6|18|TRBJ2-6|few
TGTGCCAGCAGCTTTAGCCCCCTCGGATTCTCTGGGGCCAACGTCCTGACTTTC
CASSFSPLGFSGANVLTF
>-|TRBV5-1|15|TRBJ2-4|-
TGCGCCAGCAGCTACTCAAACGAAATACAGAACCTTCAGTACTTC
CASSYSNEIQNLQYF
>-|TRBV18|16|TRBJ1-3|-
TGTGCCAGCTCCCTACAGCTGGCCTCCTCTGGAAACACCATATATTTT
CASSLQLASSGNTIYF
>-|TRBV6-1|16|TRBJ1-4|-
TGTGCCAGCAAAAGAAAGGGAAGGACAACTAATGAAAAACTGTTTTTT
CASKRKGRTTNEKLFF
>-|TRBV5-1|16|TRBJ2-1|many
TGCGCCAGCAGATTGGAGAGGGGCGCGAAGGACAATGAGCAGTTCTTC
CASRLERGAKDNEQFF
>-|TRBV4-3|16|TRBJ1-6|-
TGCGCCAGCAGCCAAGAAATAAGAGGTGGTAATTCACCCCTCCACTTT
CASSQEIRGGNSPLHF
>TRBD2|TRBV29-1|16|TRBJ2-5|many
TGCATCCCCGGGAAGACTAGCGCGTTGAATAGAGAGACCCAGTACTTC
CIPGKTSALNRETQYF
>-|TRBV7-2|13|TRBJ1-1|-
TGTGCCAGCAGCCAATACATGAACACTGAAGCTTTCTTT
CASSQYMNTEAFF
>-|TRBV3-1|15|TRBJ2-1|many
TGTGCCAGCAGCCGAGAACCCGGGCCCTACAATGAGCAGTTCTTC
CASSREPGPYNEQFF
>TRBD2|TRBV20-1|15|TRBJ2-1|few
TGCAGTGCCGAAAGGGCCAGCGGGAACTTAAATGAGCAGTTCTTC
CSAERASGNLNEQFF
>TRBD1|TRBV28|15|TRBJ2-1|many
TGTGCCAGCAGTTTAGCCGGGACAGGTTACAATGAGCAGTTCTTC
CASSLAGTGYNEQFF
>TRBD2|TRBV28|16|TRBJ2-4|few
TGTGCCAGCAGTTTATTGGGACTAGCACAGCAAAACATTCAGTACTTC
CASSLLGLAQQNIQYF
>TRBD2|TRBV20-1|15|TRBJ2-1|few
TGCAGTGCTAGGCCGCGAGCGGGAGCCTACAATGAGCAGTTCTTC
CSARPRAGAYNEQFF
>-|TRBV7-7|15|TRBJ2-3|many
TGTGCTAGCAGCGGCGGCTCGGGGGGCCGGGATACGCAGTATTTT
CASSGGSGGRDTQYF
>TRBD2|TRBV5-1|17|TRBJ2-7|many
TGCGCCAGCAGCTTGCGCCAAACTAGCGGGAGATCCTACGAGCAGTACTTC
CASSLRQTSGRSYEQYF
>-|TRBV24-1|17|TRBJ2-7|many
TGTGCCACCAGTGATAACATACAGGGTTGGCTACCCTACGAGCAGTACTTC
CATSDNIQGWLPYEQYF
>-|TRBV30|15|TRBJ1-1|few
TGTGCCTGGAGATATCCGAGGGGCGGGAGGACTGAAGCTTTCTTT
CAWRYPRGGRTEAFF
>TRBD2|TRBV29-1|14|TRBJ2-1|many
TGCAGCGGGGGAGGACTAGCGGAGAACAATGAGCAGTTCTTC
CSGGGLAENNEQFF
>-|TRBV20-1|11|TRBJ1-4|-
TGCAGTGCTAGTGGTAATGAAAAACTGTTTTTT
CSASGNEKLFF
>-|TRBV12-3/TRBV12-4|15|TRBJ2-7|-
TGTGCCAGCAGCATGAAAGAGGGGAGAGGCTACGAGCAGTACTTC
CASSMKEGRGYEQYF
>TRBD1|TRBV6-5|16|TRBJ2-7|few
TGTGCCAGCAGTTACGATTCCGGGACAGGGCGTAACGAGCAGTACTTC
CASSYDSGTGRNEQYF
>TRBD1|TRBV5-1|14|TRBJ1-2|many
TGCGCCAGCAGCTTTGCTAGGACAGGGGAAAGCTACACCTTC
CASSFARTGESYTF
>-|TRBV12-2|16|TRBJ2-5|few
TGTGCAAGTCGCTTAGGGGCAGGGGGCCTCAGAGAGACCCAGTACTTC
CASRLGAGGLRETQYF
>TRBD1|TRBV2|16|TRBJ2-1|many
TGTGCCAGCAGTGAACGGGTTACAGGGGTCAACAATGAGCAGTTCTTC
CASSERVTGVNNEQFF
>-|TRBV4-2|16|TRBJ2-1|many
TGTGCCAGCAGCCAAGGGCAGGGGAGCTCCTACAATGAGCAGTTCTTC
CASSQGQGSSYNEQFF
>-|TRBV6-2/TRBV6-3|12|TRBJ2-4|-
TGTGCCAGCAGTTATCAGGGTGACATTCAGTACTTC
CASSYQGDIQYF
>-|TRBV5-1|15|TRBJ2-7|many
TGCGCCAGCAGCTTGGCCTCCGAACCCACCTACGAGCAGTACTTC
CASSLASEPTYEQYF
>-|TRBV30|12|TRBJ2-2|many
TGTGCCATGGCGGGGACAAACAGGGAGCTGTTTTTT
CAMAGTNRELFF
>-|TRBV20-1|11|TRBJ2-1|few
TGCAGTGCTAGTCTACACAATGAGCAGTTCTTC
CSASLHNEQFF
>-|TRBV29-1|13|TRBJ2-5|-
TGCAGCGTTGAGCCAAACTCAAAAGAGACCCAGTACTTC
CSVEPNSKETQYF
>TRBD1|TRBV20-1|16|TRBJ1-5|many
TGCAGTGCTAGCCTAGGCGGGACAGGGAGTGGTCAGCCCCAGCATTTT
CSASLGGTGSGQPQHF
>-|TRBV9|14|TRBJ2-3|few
TGTGCCAGCAGCGTAGCTATCAGCGCAGATACGCAGTATTTT
CASSVAISADTQYF
>TRBD1|TRBV12-3/TRBV12-4|14|TRBJ1-5|many
TGTGCCAGCAGGGGGACAGGGGGCTTTCAGCCCCAGCATTTT
CASRGTGGFQPQHF
>TRBD1|TRBV6-2/TRBV6-3|14|TRBJ1-5|-
TGTGCCAGCAGTTACCCGCCCACAGGGGCTCCCCAGCATTTT
CASSYPPTGAPQHF
>TRBD1|TRBV10-3|13|TRBJ2-5|-
TGTGCCATCAGTCCGGACAGGGTTGAGACCCAGTACTTC
CAISPDRVETQYF
>TRBD2|TRBV5-1|16|TRBJ2-3|few
TGCGCCAGCAGCCTGCTGACTAGCGGGTCTGTAAATACGCAGTATTTT
CASSLLTSGSVNTQYF